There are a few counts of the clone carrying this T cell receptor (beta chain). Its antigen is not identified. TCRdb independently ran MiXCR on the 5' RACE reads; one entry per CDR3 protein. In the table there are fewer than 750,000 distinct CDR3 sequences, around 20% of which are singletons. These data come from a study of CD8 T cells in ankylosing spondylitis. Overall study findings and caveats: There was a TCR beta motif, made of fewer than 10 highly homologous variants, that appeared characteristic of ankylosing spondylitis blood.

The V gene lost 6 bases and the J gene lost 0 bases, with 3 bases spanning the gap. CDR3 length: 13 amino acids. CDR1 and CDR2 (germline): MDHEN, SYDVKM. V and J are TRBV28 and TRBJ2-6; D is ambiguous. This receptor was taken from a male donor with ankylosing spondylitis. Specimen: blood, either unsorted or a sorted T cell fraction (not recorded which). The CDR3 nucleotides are TGTGCCAGCAGAAACTCTGGGGCCAACGTCCTGACTTTC. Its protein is CASRNSGANVLTF.